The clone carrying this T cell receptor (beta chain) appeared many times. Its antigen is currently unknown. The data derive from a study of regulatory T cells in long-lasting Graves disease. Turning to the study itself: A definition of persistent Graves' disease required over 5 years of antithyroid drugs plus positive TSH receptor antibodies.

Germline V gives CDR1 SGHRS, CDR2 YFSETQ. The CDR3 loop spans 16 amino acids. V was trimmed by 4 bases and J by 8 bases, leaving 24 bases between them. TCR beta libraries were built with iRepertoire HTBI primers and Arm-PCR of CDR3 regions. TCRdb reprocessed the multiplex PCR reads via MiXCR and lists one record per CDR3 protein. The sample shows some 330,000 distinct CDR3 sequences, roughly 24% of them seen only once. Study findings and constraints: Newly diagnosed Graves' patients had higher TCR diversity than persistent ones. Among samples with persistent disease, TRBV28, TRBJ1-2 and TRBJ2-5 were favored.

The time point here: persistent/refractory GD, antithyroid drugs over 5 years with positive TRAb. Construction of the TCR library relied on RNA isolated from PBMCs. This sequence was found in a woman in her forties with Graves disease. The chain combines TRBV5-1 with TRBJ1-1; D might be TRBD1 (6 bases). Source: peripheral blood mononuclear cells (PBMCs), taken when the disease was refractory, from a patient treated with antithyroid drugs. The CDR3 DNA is TGCGCCAGCAGCCCCCTACGATGGACAGCCGACAAAGAAGCTTTCTTT. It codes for CASSPLRWTADKEAFF.